This T cell receptor beta chain stems from a study of shared clonotypes between healthy human individuals. Study-wide results and caveats: In contrast to clonotypes shared by all four donors, non-shared clonotypes had lower generation probabilities.

The data were produced by immunoSEQ multiplex PCR, yet TCRdb's version contains in-frame clones alone and is incomplete. In the table there are some 2.4 million clones, over 85% of which are singletons. Points on this clone: The antigen is not known.

Sequencing was carried out using naive CD4+ T cells from PBMCs. Subset defined: CD45RA+ positively selected. This TCR was recovered from a man between 18 and 29 years old in good health. Some clones in this sample may be carry-over from other donors' samples.

CDR3 bases: TGTGCCAGCAGCTTAGGGACAGTGAACCAGCCCCAGCATTTT. This codes for CASSLGTVNQPQHF. The chain combines TRBV7-9 with TRBJ1-5; D might be TRBD1 (6 bases). The CDR3 has 14 residues. V lost 1 base and J lost 7, with 11 bases in between. Germline CDR1 and CDR2: SEHNR and FQNEAQ (reference sequence).